These 3 T cell receptor beta chains were all obtained from the same sample, sequenced in a study of cytomegalovirus exposure and HLA in healthy donors (dated by TCRdb to 2016 to 2017). Libraries were made using the immunoSEQ multiplex PCR assay. For the multiplex PCR, a mixture combining 60 forward primers for TCR Vbeta segments and 13 reverse primers for TCR Jbeta segments was used. TCRdb holds this immuneACCESS table with in-frame rearrangements only. Some clones are missing; in checked studies, unresolved V genes explain under half, and the rest has no known cause. In all, the sample holds about 190,000 clones, and about four fifths of those were seen once. The biggest ten clones account for nearly 2.5% of the sample. The sample taken for sequencing was PBMCs. Every receptor here comes from a male donor in good health and CMV-seronegative.

The chain recombines TRBV28 with TRBJ2-7; 8 nucleotides match TRBD1. V lost 5 bases and J lost 1; bases outside the gene matches: 10. The CDR3 totals 16 residues. Germline CDR1 is MDHEN and CDR2 is SYDVKM. Here the CDR3 reads CASSNSDRVVSYEQYF. Here the CDR3 DNA reads TGTGCCAGCAGTAACTCGGACAGGGTAGTGTCCTACGAGCAGTACTTC.

V is TRBV25-1 and J is TRBJ1-5, with D unclear. This CDR3 region has 15 residues. Germline CDR1 MGHDK, CDR2 SYGVNS. V was trimmed by 0 bases and J by 2 bases, leaving 8 bases between them. Here the CDR3 reads CASSEYGGGNQPQHF. Here the CDR3 DNA reads TGTGCCAGCAGTGAATATGGCGGGGGCAATCAGCCCCAGCATTTT.

The chain links TRBV30 to TRBJ1-2; perhaps TRBD1 as D (6 bases). CDR1 GTSNPN and CDR2 SVGIG come from the germline V gene (reference sequence). The V end lost 5 bases, the J end lost 5 bases, and 15 bases lay between the germline ends. CDR3 length: 13 residues. CDR3 loop: CAWGTQGFYGYTF. The CDR3 nucleotides read TGTGCCTGGGGTACACAGGGATTTTATGGCTACACCTTC.